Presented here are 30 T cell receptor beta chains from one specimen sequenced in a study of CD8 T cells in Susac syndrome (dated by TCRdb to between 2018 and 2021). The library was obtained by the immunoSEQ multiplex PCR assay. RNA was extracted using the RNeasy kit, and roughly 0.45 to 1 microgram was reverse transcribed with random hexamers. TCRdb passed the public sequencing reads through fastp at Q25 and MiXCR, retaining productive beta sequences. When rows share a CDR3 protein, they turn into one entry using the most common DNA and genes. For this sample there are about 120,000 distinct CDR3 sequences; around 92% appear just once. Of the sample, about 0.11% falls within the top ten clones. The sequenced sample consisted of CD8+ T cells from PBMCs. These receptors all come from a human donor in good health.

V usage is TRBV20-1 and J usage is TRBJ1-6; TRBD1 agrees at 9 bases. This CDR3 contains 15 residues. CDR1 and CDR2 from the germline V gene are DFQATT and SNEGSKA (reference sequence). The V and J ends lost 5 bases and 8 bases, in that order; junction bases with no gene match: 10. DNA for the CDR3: TGCAGTGCTGGCGGGAGGACAGGGGCCTATTCACCCCTCCACTTT. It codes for CSAGGRTGAYSPLHF.

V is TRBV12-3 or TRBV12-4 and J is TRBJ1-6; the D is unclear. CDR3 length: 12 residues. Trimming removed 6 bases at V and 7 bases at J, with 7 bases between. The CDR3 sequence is CASSTRNSPLHF. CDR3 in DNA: TGTGCCAGCAGCACTCGAAATTCACCCCTCCACTTT.

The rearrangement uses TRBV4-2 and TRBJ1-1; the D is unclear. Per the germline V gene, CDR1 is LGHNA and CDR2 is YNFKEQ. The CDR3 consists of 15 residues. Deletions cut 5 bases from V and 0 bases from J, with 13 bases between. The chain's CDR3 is CASSLRPFMNTEAFF. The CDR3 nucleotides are TGTGCCAGCAGCTTGCGGCCCTTCATGAACACTGAAGCTTTCTTT.

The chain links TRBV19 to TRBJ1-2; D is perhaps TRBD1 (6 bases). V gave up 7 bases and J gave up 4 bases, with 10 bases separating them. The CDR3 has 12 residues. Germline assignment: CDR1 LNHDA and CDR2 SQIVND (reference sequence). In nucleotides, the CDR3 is TGTGCCAGTAACGGGGGCGTCTATGGCTACACCTTC. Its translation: CASNGGVYGYTF.

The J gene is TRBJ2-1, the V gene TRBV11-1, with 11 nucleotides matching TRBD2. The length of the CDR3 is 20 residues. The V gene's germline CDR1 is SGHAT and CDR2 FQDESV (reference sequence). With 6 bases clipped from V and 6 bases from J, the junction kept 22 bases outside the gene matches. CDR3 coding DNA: TGTGCCAGCAGATTACTACTCGGGACTAGCGGCTCTCGATGGGGCAATGAGCAGTTCTTC. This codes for CASRLLLGTSGSRWGNEQFF. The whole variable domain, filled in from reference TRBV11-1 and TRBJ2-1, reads EAEVAQSPRYKITEKSQAVAFWCDPISGHATLYWYRQILGQGPELLVQFQDESVVDDSQLPKDRFSAERLKGVDSTLKIQPAELGDSAMYLCASRLLLGTSGSRWGNEQFFGPGTRLTVL.

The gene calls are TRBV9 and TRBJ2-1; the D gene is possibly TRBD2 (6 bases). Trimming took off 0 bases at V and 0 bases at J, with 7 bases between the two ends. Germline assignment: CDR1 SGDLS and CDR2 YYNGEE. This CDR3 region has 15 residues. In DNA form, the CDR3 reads TGTGCCAGCAGCGTAGACGGGGGCTCCTACAATGAGCAGTTCTTC. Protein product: CASSVDGGSYNEQFF.

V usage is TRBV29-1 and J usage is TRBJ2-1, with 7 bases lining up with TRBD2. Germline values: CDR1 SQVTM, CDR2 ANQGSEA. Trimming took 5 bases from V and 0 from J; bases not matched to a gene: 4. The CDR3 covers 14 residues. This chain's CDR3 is CSVRGESSYNEQFF. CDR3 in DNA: TGCAGCGTTCGGGGGGAGAGCTCCTACAATGAGCAGTTCTTC.

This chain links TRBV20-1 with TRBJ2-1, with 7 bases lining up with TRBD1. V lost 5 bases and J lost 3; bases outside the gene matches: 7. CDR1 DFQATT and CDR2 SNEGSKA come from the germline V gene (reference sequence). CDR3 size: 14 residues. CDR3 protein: CSAPGTVLYNEQFF. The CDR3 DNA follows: TGCAGTGCTCCTGGGACAGTTCTCTACAATGAGCAGTTCTTC.

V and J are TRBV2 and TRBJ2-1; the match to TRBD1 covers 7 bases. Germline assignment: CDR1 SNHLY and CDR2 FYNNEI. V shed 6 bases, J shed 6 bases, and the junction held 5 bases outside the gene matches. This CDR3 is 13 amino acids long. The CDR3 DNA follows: TGTGCCAGCAGCAGAACAGGGGTCAATGAGCAGTTCTTC. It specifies CASSRTGVNEQFF.

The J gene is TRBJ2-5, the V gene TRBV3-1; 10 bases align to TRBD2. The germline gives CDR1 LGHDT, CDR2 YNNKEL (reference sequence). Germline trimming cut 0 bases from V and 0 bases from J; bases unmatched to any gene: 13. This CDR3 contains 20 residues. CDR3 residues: CASSQDSSDLAGANQETQYF. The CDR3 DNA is TGTGCCAGCAGCCAAGATTCTTCGGACCTAGCGGGAGCAAACCAAGAGACCCAGTACTTC.

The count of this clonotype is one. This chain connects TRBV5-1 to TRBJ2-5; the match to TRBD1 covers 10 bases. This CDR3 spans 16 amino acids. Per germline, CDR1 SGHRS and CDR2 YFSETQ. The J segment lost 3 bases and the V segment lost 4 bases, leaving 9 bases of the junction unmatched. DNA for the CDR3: TGCGCCAGCAGCGGATATGGTGGGACAGGGGAAGAGACCCAGTACTTC. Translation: CASSGYGGTGEETQYF.

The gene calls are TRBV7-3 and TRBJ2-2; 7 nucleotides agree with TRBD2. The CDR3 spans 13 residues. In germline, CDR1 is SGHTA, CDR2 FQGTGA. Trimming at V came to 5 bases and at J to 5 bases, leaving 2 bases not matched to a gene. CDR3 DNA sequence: TGTGCCAGCAGCAACGGGGGGACCGGGGAGCTGTTTTTT. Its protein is CASSNGGTGELFF.

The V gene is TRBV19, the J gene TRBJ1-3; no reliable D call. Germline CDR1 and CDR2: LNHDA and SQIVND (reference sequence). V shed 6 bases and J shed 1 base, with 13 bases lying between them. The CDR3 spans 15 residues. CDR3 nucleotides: TGTGCCAGTAGGGAAGACGGTCTTTCTGGAAACACCATATATTTT. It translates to CASREDGLSGNTIYF.

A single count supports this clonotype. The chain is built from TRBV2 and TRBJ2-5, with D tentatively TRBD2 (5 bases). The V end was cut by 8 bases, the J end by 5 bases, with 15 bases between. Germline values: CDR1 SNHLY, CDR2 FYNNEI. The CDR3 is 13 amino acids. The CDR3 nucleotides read TGTGCCAGCCGGATCCGGGATAGGGAGACCCAGTACTTC. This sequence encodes CASRIRDRETQYF.

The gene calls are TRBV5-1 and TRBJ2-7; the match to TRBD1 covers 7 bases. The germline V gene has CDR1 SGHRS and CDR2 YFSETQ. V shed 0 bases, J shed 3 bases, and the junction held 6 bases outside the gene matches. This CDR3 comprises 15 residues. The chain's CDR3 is CASSLAGDSRYEQYF. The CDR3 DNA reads TGCGCCAGCAGCTTGGCAGGGGACAGCCGCTACGAGCAGTACTTC.

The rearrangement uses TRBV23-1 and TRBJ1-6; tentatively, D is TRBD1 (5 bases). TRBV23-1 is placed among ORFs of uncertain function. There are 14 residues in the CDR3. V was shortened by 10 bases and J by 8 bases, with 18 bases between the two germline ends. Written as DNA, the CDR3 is TGCGCCATTCGGGGCGCTAATTGGGATTCACCCCTCCACTTT. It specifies CAIRGANWDSPLHF.

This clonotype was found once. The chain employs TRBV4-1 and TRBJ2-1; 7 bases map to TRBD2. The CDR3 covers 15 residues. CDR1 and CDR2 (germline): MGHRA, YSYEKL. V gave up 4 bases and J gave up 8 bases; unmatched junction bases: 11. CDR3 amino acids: CASSRWGEGFDEQFF. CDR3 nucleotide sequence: TGCGCCAGCAGCCGGTGGGGGGAGGGCTTCGATGAGCAGTTCTTC.

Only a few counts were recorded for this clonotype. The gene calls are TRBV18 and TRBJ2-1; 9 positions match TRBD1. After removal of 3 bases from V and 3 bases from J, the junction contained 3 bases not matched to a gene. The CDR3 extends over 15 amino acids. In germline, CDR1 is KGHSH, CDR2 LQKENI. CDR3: CASSPRDRVYNEQFF. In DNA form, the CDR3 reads TGTGCCAGCTCACCCCGGGACAGGGTCTACAATGAGCAGTTCTTC.

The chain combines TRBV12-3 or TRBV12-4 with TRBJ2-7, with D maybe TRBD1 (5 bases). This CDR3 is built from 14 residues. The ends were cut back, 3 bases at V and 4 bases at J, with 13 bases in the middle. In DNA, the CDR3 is TGTGCCAGCAGTTTGGGCAGGGTAGGGTACGAGCAGTACTTC. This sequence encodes CASSLGRVGYEQYF.

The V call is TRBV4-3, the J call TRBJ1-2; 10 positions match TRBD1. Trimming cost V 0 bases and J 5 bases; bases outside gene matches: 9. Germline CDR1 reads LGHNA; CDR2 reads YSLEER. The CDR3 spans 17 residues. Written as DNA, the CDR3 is TGCGCCAGCAGCCAAGAATTAATCGGACAGGGGGGGTATGGCTACACCTTC. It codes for CASSQELIGQGGYGYTF.

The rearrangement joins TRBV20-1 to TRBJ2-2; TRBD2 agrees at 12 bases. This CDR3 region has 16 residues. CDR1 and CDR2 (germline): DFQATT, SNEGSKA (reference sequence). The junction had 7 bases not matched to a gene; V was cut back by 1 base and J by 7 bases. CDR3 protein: CSARAASGGAFGELFF. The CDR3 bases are TGCAGTGCTAGAGCAGCTAGCGGGGGGGCGTTCGGGGAGCTGTTTTTT.

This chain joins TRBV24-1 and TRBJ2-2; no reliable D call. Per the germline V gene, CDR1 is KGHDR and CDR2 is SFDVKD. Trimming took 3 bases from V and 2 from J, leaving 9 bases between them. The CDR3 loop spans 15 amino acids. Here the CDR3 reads CATSDPTANTGELFF. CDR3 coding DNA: TGTGCCACCAGTGATCCAACAGCTAACACCGGGGAGCTGTTTTTT.

The CDR3 DNA reads TGCGCCAGCAGCCAAGAGGGGGAGAGGGAGCAGTACTTC. It specifies CASSQEGEREQYF. The chain uses TRBV4-3 and TRBJ2-7, with D perhaps given as TRBD1 or TRBD2 (5 bases each). V lost 0 bases and J 7 bases, leaving 10 bases between the germline ends. CDR1 LGHNA and CDR2 YSLEER come from the germline V gene. The CDR3 spans 13 residues.

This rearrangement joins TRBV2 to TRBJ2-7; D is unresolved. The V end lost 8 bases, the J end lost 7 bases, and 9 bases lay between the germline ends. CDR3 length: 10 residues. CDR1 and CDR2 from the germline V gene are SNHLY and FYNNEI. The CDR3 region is CASQGFEQYF. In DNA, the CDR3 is TGTGCCAGCCAAGGGTTTGAGCAGTACTTC.

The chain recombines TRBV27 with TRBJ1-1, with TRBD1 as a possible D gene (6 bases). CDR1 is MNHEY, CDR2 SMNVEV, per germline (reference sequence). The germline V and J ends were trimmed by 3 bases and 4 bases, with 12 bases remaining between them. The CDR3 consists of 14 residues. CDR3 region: CASSFSGVGTEAFF. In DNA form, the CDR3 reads TGTGCCAGCAGTTTCTCAGGGGTAGGCACTGAAGCTTTCTTT.

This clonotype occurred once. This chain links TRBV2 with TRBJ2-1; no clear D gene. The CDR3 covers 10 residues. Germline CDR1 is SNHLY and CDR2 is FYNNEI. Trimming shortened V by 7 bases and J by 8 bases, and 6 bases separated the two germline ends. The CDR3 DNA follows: TGTGCCAGCAATCGCGATGAGCAGTTCTTC. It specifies CASNRDEQFF. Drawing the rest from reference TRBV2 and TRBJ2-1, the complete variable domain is EPEVTQTPSHQVTQMGQEVILRCVPISNHLYFYWYRQILGQKVEFLVSFYNNEISEKSEIFDDQFSVERPDGSNFTLKIRSTKLEDSAMYFCASNRDEQFFGPGTRLTVL.

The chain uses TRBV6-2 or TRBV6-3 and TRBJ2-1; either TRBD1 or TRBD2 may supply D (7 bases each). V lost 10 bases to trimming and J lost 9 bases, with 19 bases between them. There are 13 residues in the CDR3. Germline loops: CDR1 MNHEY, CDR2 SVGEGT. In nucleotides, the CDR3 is TGTGCCATCCAGCGGGACAGCAGGGGTGAGCAGTTCTTC. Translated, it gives CAIQRDSRGEQFF.

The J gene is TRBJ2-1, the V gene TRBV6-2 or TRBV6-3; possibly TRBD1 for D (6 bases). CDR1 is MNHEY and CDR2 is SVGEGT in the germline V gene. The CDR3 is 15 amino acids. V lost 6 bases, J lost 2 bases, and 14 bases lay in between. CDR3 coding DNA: TGTGCCAGCAGGGCTACCCAGGGGACCTACAATGAGCAGTTCTTC. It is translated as CASRATQGTYNEQFF.

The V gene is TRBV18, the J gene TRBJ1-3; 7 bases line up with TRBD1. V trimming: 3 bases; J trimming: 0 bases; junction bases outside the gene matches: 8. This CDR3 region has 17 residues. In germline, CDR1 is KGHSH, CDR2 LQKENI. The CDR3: CASSPMEHRGSGNTIYF. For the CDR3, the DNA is TGTGCCAGCTCACCCATGGAACACAGGGGCTCTGGAAACACCATATATTTT.

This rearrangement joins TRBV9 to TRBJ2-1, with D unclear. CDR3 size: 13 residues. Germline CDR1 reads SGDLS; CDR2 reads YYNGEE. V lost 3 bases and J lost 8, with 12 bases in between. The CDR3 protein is CASSGVFSDEQFF. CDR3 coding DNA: TGTGCCAGCAGCGGGGTTTTCTCGGATGAGCAGTTCTTC.